This section outlines one T cell receptor beta chain sequence together with its context. Its antigen is as yet unknown. This sample is part of a study of cytomegalovirus exposure and HLA in healthy donors. 60 Vbeta and 13 Jbeta primers were used in PCR. Data came from immunoSEQ multiplex PCR; TCRdb stores just in-frame clones and leaves some out. The sample lists fewer than 150,000 clones, roughly four fifths occurring once. Study-level results: There were 150 to 200 TCR beta chains listed as cytomegalovirus-associated. Under in vitro conditions, three CMV-associated chains were confirmed as specific for CMV antigens. Among the most significant clusters, several appeared linked to common viral pathogens in a later analysis.

V dropped 4 bases and J dropped 2 bases, with 5 bases sitting between them. This CDR3 is built from 13 residues. Germline V gives CDR1 MNHEY, CDR2 SMNVEV (reference sequence). What was sequenced was PBMCs. The sequence derives from a man between 35 and 55 years old in good health and CMV-seropositive. The rearrangement links TRBV27 to TRBJ1-4; D remains unclear. The CDR3 DNA reads as TGTGCCAGCAGTTCGGAGACTAATGAAAAACTGTTTTTT. This codes for CASSSETNEKLFF.